This T cell receptor (beta chain) originates from a study of blood T cell repertoires in COVID-19 (TCRdb year 2020). Regarding the study in general: Samples covering the acute and convalescent phases of COVID-19 were provided by collaborators in the United States, Italy and Spain. The material from the prospective study consisted of cDNA or gDNA derived from T cells, B-cell-depleted T cells, or PBMCs. The dataset comprised deeply sampled blood TCRbeta repertoires from subjects exposed to, actively infected with, or recovered from COVID-19. A freely available public database, intended as a resource for researchers studying the immune response to SARS-CoV-2, is where the repertoires were released. Samples came from the ongoing ImmuneRACE study (first 160 participants) plus 1,254 subjects from 6 global collaborators. Nearly every sample came with metadata listing a de-identified subject ID, COVID-19 status, age in years and sex. HLA class I and class II types, where available, came from metadata supplied by the sample provider rather than from assay-based typing. The investigation overall reported the following: Clinical and demographic metadata were provided uncurated, with the amount varying by source and participant.

TCRbeta CDR3 regions were amplified from genomic DNA by means of the immunoSEQ Assay, a bias-controlled multiplex PCR. The paper's processing steps were these. The number of nucleated cells in each sample was estimated from the amplification of reference gene primers within the assay. To quantify the absolute abundance of each unique TCRbeta CDR3 rearrangement, sequence reads were collapsed and filtered. For each sample, productive Simpson clonality was calculated as the square root of Simpson's diversity index across productive rearrangements. In its TCRdb copy, this immuneACCESS table keeps in-frame sequences only and misses some clones. Where compared with another copy, unresolved V genes explain less than half of these, and the others have no known cause. V and J calls and clone size are those listed in that table; D and trimming were worked out from the DNA. The sample contains approximately 100,000 clones, 84% of them found a single time. 15% to 20% of the sample belongs to the ten largest clones.

Each collaborating institution followed its own protocols to collect whole blood in K2EDTA tubes. For TCRbeta analysis, collaborator samples were shipped as frozen whole blood, as isolated PBMCs, or as DNA extracted from either sample type. The CDR3 holds 13 amino acids from the cysteine to the phenylalanine. Just the 39-base CDR3 DNA is kept, in frame starting at base 1. The germline V gene supplies CDR1 SGHTA and CDR2 FQGTGA. Trimming takes 2 bases from V and 0 bases from J, and the germline ends sit 4 bases apart. This clone was detected a few times. Its recognized antigen is unknown. Being one base from a much bigger clone, this may be a read error.

The clonotype originates from a woman in her sixties or seventies with acute or convalescent COVID-19. Material for sequencing was peripheral blood. The chain joins TRBV7-3 to TRBJ1-1, with no confident D gene call. The nucleotide sequence reads TGTGCCAGCAGCTTAGGCATGAACACTGAAGCTTTCTTT. This translates into CASSLGMNTEAFF.